One and the same sample provided the 15 T cell receptor beta chains below, sequenced in a study of identical twins (dated by TCRdb to 2016 to 2017). The library was built by means of 5' RACE. The instrument was an Illumina HiSeq 2000. TCRdb itself trimmed the public reads at Q25 with fastp, ran MiXCR and retained productive beta chains. A single entry per CDR3 protein holds the most common genes and DNA from its merged rows. Recorded for this sample are roughly 710,000 distinct CDR3 sequences; approximately 6% of them occurred a single time. The ten top clones hold about 2% of the sample. The source material was naive T cells sorted from blood. What this sample's cell subset or site label stands for: cells isolated with a human naive T-cell isolation kit. These receptors were taken from a man between 18 and 35 years old in good health.

This clonotype was counted only a few times. The chain carries TRBV5-1 and TRBJ2-3, with TRBD2 identical over 11 bases. The germline gives CDR1 SGHRS, CDR2 YFSETQ. J gave up 7 bases and V 4 bases, and 17 bases lay outside the gene matches. This CDR3 region has 18 residues. Here the CDR3 DNA reads TGCGCCAGCAGCCTGGGTCCCCTACTAGCGGGAGTAAGAAATACGCAGTATTTT. Amino acid sequence: CASSLGPLLAGVRNTQYF.

The chain uses TRBV6-1 and TRBJ2-1; TRBD2 matches at 8 bases. V gave up 7 bases and J gave up 8 bases; unmatched junction bases: 13. Per germline, CDR1 MNHNS and CDR2 SASEGT. The CDR3 spans 15 residues. CDR3 sequence reads: CASTRGSGAWDEQFF. Here the CDR3 DNA reads TGTGCCAGCACCAGAGGTAGCGGGGCCTGGGATGAGCAGTTCTTC.

The chain has TRBV12-3 or TRBV12-4 and TRBJ1-2, with D possibly being TRBD1 (6 bases). V dropped 3 bases and J dropped 5 bases, with 19 bases sitting between them. The CDR3 has 16 residues. The CDR3 nucleotides read TGTGCCAGCAGTTTTCTATCAGGGGAAGGATATTATGGCTACACCTTC. It encodes CASSFLSGEGYYGYTF.

The chain recombines TRBV5-1 with TRBJ1-1, with TRBD1 identical over 10 bases. With V trimmed by 0 bases and J by 8 bases, 7 bases remained unmatched. Germline CDR1 SGHRS, CDR2 YFSETQ. CDR3 length: 15 amino acids. The CDR3 region is CASSLGGTGAAEAFF. The CDR3 DNA is TGCGCCAGCAGCTTGGGGGGGACAGGGGCTGCCGAAGCTTTCTTT.

The chain joins TRBV7-9 to TRBJ2-3, with 9 nucleotides matching TRBD2. Per the germline V gene, CDR1 is SEHNR and CDR2 is FQNEAQ (reference sequence). Trimming at V came to 5 bases and at J to 1 base, leaving 10 bases not matched to a gene. The CDR3 has 17 amino acids. The CDR3 region has the DNA TGTGCCAGCAGCAAACCAGAAGGCGGGAGGGGCACAGATACGCAGTATTTT. This encodes CASSKPEGGRGTDTQYF.

Many counts were recorded for this clonotype. The chain couples TRBV7-3 to TRBJ2-2; D uncertain. Deletions cut 5 bases from V and 7 bases from J, with 11 bases between. Germline-derived CDR1 and CDR2 are SGHTA and FQGTGA. The CDR3 sequence is 13 residues long. CDR3 sequence: CASSLTFDGELFF. The CDR3 region has the DNA TGTGCCAGCAGCCTGACCTTTGACGGGGAGCTGTTTTTT.

At least ten counts were recorded for this clonotype. The V call is TRBV6-1, the J call TRBJ1-5; D is unresolved. The CDR3 contains 13 residues. Germline lookup yields CDR1 MNHNS and CDR2 SASEGT. Between the trimmed V and J ends, which lost 7 bases and 3 bases, there was a span of 10 bases. CDR3 sequence: CASTPSFNQPQHF. The CDR3 DNA reads as TGTGCCAGCACCCCCAGCTTCAATCAGCCCCAGCATTTT.

This chain links TRBV12-3 or TRBV12-4 with TRBJ2-4; a weak D match, TRBD2 (6 bases). V was trimmed by 9 bases and J by 4 bases, leaving 16 bases between them. The CDR3 runs to 14 residues. CDR3 DNA: TGTGCCAGTAAGGACGGAGGGGAGAAAAACATTCAGTACTTC. This sequence encodes CASKDGGEKNIQYF.

Ten or more counts support this clonotype. This rearrangement joins TRBV4-2 to TRBJ2-2; D remains unclear. The CDR3 sequence is 16 residues long. The ends were cut back, 6 bases at V and 2 bases at J, with 16 bases in the middle. Germline CDR1 reads LGHNA; CDR2 reads YNFKEQ. In DNA form, the CDR3 reads TGTGCCAGCAGACCTCGGGCTGAACCAAACACCGGGGAGCTGTTTTTT. Amino acids: CASRPRAEPNTGELFF.

This clonotype was observed at least ten times. This sequence joins TRBV2 and TRBJ1-1; TRBD1 agrees at 8 bases. Germline V gene lookup returns CDR1 SNHLY and CDR2 FYNNEI. Losses at the gene ends were 3 bases for V and 5 bases for J; bases not matched to a gene: 8. This CDR3 contains 15 residues. The CDR3 coding sequence is TGTGCCAGCAGTGAGCTAGGACAGGGTAGGACTGAAGCTTTCTTT. This translates into CASSELGQGRTEAFF. The variable domain in full, with the rest retrieved from reference TRBV2 and TRBJ1-1, is EPEVTQTPSHQVTQMGQEVILRCVPISNHLYFYWYRQILGQKVEFLVSFYNNEISEKSEIFDDQFSVERPDGSNFTLKIRSTKLEDSAMYFCASSELGQGRTEAFFGQGTRLTVV.

This clonotype came up a few times. This CDR3 reads CSVDAAGLTDTQYF. CDR3 DNA sequence: TGCAGCGTTGATGCGGCGGGTCTCACAGATACGCAGTATTTT. V usage is TRBV29-1 and J usage is TRBJ2-3, with D tentatively TRBD2 (5 bases). The V end was cut by 3 bases, the J end by 2 bases, with 12 bases between. The CDR3 length is 14 residues. Germline-derived CDR1 and CDR2 are SQVTM and ANQGSEA.

The chain recombines TRBV6-1 with TRBJ2-7, with a weak D call TRBD2 (6 bases). V was shortened by 8 bases and J by 2 bases, with 13 bases between the two germline ends. Germline V lookup: CDR1 MNHNS, CDR2 SASEGT. This CDR3 has 13 amino acids. This CDR3 is CASAAGRTYEQYF. Written as DNA, the CDR3 is TGTGCCAGCGCCGCAGGGAGGACCTACGAGCAGTACTTC.

This clonotype was detected ten times or more. This chain uses TRBV6-5 with TRBJ1-2; D call uncertain. The length of the CDR3 is 14 residues. Trimming took 2 bases from V and 3 from J, leaving 10 bases between them. The germline CDR1 and CDR2 sequences are MNHEY and SVGAGI. The CDR3 protein is CASSYANSDYGYTF. Written as DNA, the CDR3 is TGTGCCAGCAGTTACGCGAATAGTGACTATGGCTACACCTTC.

This clonotype was detected many times. This chain joins TRBV30 and TRBJ1-4; D perhaps matches TRBD1 (5 bases). This CDR3 is 10 amino acids long. Trimming left V 7 bases short and J 6 bases short, with 6 bases between. CDR1 and CDR2 from the germline V gene are GTSNPN and SVGIG (reference sequence). CDR3 region: CALQDEKLFF. The CDR3 region has the DNA TGTGCCTTACAGGATGAAAAACTGTTTTTT.

At least ten counts were recorded for this clonotype. The rearrangement joins TRBV4-3 to TRBJ2-7; D call uncertain. The germline V gene encodes CDR1 LGHNA and CDR2 YSLEER. The CDR3 covers 14 residues. Trimming took off 4 bases at V and 2 bases at J, with 12 bases between the two ends. For the CDR3, the DNA is TGCGCCAGCAGCCTCTTCCGGGCGGCCTACGAGCAGTACTTC. Translation gives CASSLFRAAYEQYF.